This T cell receptor beta chain was identified during a study of T-cell memory formation after mild COVID-19. Study-wide results and caveats: Some SARS-CoV-2-responding clones were already detected in memory before infection.

Each CDR3 protein is one row after TCRdb ran MiXCR on the 5' RACE reads. This sample yields 240,000 or so distinct CDR3 sequences, of which 7.5% to 10% are seen a single time; around a fifth belongs to the top ten. CDR1 is SGHAT and CDR2 is FQNNGV in the germline V gene. CDR3 length: 16 residues. V was cut by 1 base and J by 0 bases, with 12 bases left in between. As for this clonotype: Its antigen is unknown.

The sample comprised PBMCs or a T cell subset sorted from them (not recorded which). The chain couples TRBV11-2 to TRBJ1-1, with D possibly matching TRBD1 (5 bases). This sequence was found in a man younger than 35 who had mild COVID-19 (a few samples of this study predate the infection). Cell type and time point are not known. CDR3 nucleotide sequence: TGTGCCAGCAGCTTAGGAGGGGCCAACATGAACACTGAAGCTTTCTTT. It is translated as CASSLGGANMNTEAFF.